A selection of T cell receptor beta chains follows, all from one sample in a study of tumor-infiltrating lymphocytes in primary liver carcinoma. MiXCR, run by TCRdb on the multiplex PCR reads, gives a single entry per CDR3 protein. The sample holds 95,000 to 150,000 distinct CDR3 sequences; about two thirds are singletons and the top ten take 7.5% to 10%. The sequencing input was tumor-adjacent normal liver tissue. These receptors all come from an older woman with primary liver carcinoma and hepatitis B virus infection. Both conserved end residues are part of each CDR3. A D gene is named only where the DNA matches it firmly. Clone size is not always given. Where it is, it says once, few, many or a class for expanded clones.

CSVAGSAATYEQYF,TGCAGCGTTGCGGGGTCAGCGGCAACATACGAACAGTACTTC,TRBJ2-7,-,-,TRBV29-1
CASSPRGGRSVNYGYAF,TGTGCCAGCAGCCCTCGAGGGGGCAGGTCGGTTAACTATGGCTACGCCTTC,TRBJ1-2,TRBD1,-,TRBV6-5
CATSDLGKETQYF,TGTGCCACCAGTGATCTCGGAAAAGAGACCCAGTACTTC,TRBJ2-5,-,few,TRBV24-1
CASSPHHHMKQETQYF,TGTGCCAGCAGCCCGCACCACCACATGAAGCAAGAGACCCAGTACTTC,TRBJ2-5,-,medium-sized,TRBV11-2
CAISVGKDTQYF,TGTGCCATTAGTGTGGGGAAGGATACGCAGTATTTT,TRBJ2-3,-,-,TRBV10-3
CASSVSGIYNEQFF,TGTGCCAGCAGCGTTAGCGGGATATACAATGAGCAGTTCTTC,TRBJ2-1,TRBD2,medium-sized,TRBV11-2
CANSLAAAYSNQPQHF,TGTGCCAACAGTTTAGCAGCCGCCTATAGCAATCAACCCCAGCATTTT,TRBJ1-5,-,-,TRBV12-3/TRBV12-4
CASSLVAGGPWNEQFF,TGCGCCAGCAGCTTGGTAGCGGGAGGGCCTTGGAATGAGCAGTTCTTC,TRBJ2-1,TRBD2,many,TRBV5-1
CANSRKEQETQYF,TGTGCCAACAGCCGGAAGGAGCAAGAGACCCAGTATTTC,TRBJ2-5,-,-,TRBV11-2
CAGSYSAPGQSSYEQYF,TGTGCCGGCAGTTATTCCGCCCCGGGACAGAGCTCATACGAGCAGTACTTC,TRBJ2-7,TRBD1,-,TRBV6-5
CASTRTGRGYEQYF,TGTGCCAGCACCCGGACAGGAAGGGGGTACGAGCAGTACTTC,TRBJ2-7,TRBD1,many,TRBV28
CSAQAGGTDTQYF,TGCAGTGCCCAGGCGGGGGGCACAGATACGCAGTATTTT,TRBJ2-3,TRBD2,once,TRBV20-1
CAGSLNPRVADTQYF,TGTGCCGGCAGTCTGAACCCCCGTGTGGCAGATACGCAGTATTTT,TRBJ2-3,-,-,TRBV28
CASSRQGLGYTF,TGTGCCAGCTCCCGACAGGGACTCGGCTACACCTTC,TRBJ1-2,TRBD1,many,TRBV28
CAGAPDGITDTQYF,TGTGCCGGGGCCCCAGACGGCATCACAGATACGCAGTATTTT,TRBJ2-3,-,many,TRBV28
CSVEGGDPSHSDDSTDTQYF,TGCAGCGTTGAGGGGGGCGACCCGAGCCATAGTGATGATAGCACAGATACGCAGTATTTT,TRBJ2-3,-,many,TRBV29-1
CASSPGWQIETQYF,TGTGCCAGCAGCCCAGGTTGGCAGATAGAGACCCAGTACTTC,TRBJ2-5,-,many,TRBV7-9
CVSSQGRLLSGRDIQYF,TGTGTCAGCAGCCAAGGCAGGCTACTAAGCGGGAGGGACATTCAGTATTTC,TRBJ2-4,TRBD2,-,TRBV11-2
CASSHVYRAGRDPPQHF,TGCGCCAGCAGCCATGTATATCGGGCAGGGAGGGATCCGCCCCAGCATTTT,TRBJ1-5,-,once,TRBV4-1
CASSRTSGSPVAKNIQYF,TGTGCCAGCAGCCGGACTAGCGGGAGTCCGGTAGCCAAAAACATTCAGTACTTC,TRBJ2-4,TRBD2,many,TRBV5-6
CASCSWDSGNTIYF,TGTGCCAGCTGCTCATGGGACTCTGGAAACACCATATATTTT,TRBJ1-3,-,-,TRBV11-2
CSVEEFEAFF,TGCAGCGTTGAGGAGTTTGAAGCCTTCTTT,TRBJ1-1,-,-,TRBV29-1
CSATNTEAFF,TGCAGTGCCACGAACACTGAAGCTTTCTTT,TRBJ1-1,-,-,TRBV20-1